These T cell receptor beta chains were read from a single sample in a study of shared clonotypes between healthy human individuals. Clones were sequenced by immunoSEQ multiplex PCR, and TCRdb holds only the in-frame ones, with some missing. Of about 2 million clones in the sample, roughly 95% were seen once. The sample comprised naive CD8+ T cells sorted from blood. The receptor source for this set is a man younger than 35 in good health. CDR3s include the opening cysteine and the closing phenylalanine or tryptophan. The order of the fields is clone size, D gene, V gene, J gene, CDR3 protein, CDR3 DNA. The D gene is left open where the match is weak. Not all rows give a size; the values are once, few, many and, for expanded clones, a class.

abundance: -; d_gene: -; v_gene: TRBV6-5; j_gene: TRBJ2-6; CDR3aa: CASSYLQGANVLTF; CDR3nt: TGTGCCAGCAGTTACCTGCAGGGGGCCAACGTCCTGACTTTC
abundance: -; d_gene: -; v_gene: TRBV6-6; j_gene: TRBJ2-2; CDR3aa: CASSAGSGELFF; CDR3nt: TGTGCCAGCTCTGCCGGGTCCGGGGAGCTGTTTTTT
abundance: -; d_gene: -; v_gene: TRBV4-1; j_gene: TRBJ2-1; CDR3aa: CASSQAGVTYNEQFF; CDR3nt: TGCGCCAGCAGCCAAGCGGGGGTTACCTACAATGAGCAGTTCTTC
abundance: -; d_gene: TRBD2; v_gene: TRBV7-6; j_gene: TRBJ2-5; CDR3aa: CASSLLGGVQETQYF; CDR3nt: TGTGCCAGCAGCTTACTTGGGGGGGTACAAGAGACCCAGTACTTC
abundance: -; d_gene: -; v_gene: TRBV9; j_gene: TRBJ1-1; CDR3aa: CASSVGGTEAFF; CDR3nt: TGTGCCAGCAGCGTAGGAGGGACTGAAGCTTTCTTT
abundance: -; d_gene: -; v_gene: TRBV30; j_gene: TRBJ1-5; CDR3aa: CAWTPSRLTGGHF; CDR3nt: TGTGCCTGGACCCCCAGCAGACTCACAGGCGGGCATTTT
abundance: -; d_gene: -; v_gene: TRBV28; j_gene: TRBJ1-1; CDR3aa: CGTSDTEAFF; CDR3nt: TGTGGTACCTCCGACACTGAAGCTTTCTTT
abundance: -; d_gene: -; v_gene: TRBV6-5; j_gene: TRBJ2-7; CDR3aa: CASSPEAGSSYEQYF; CDR3nt: TGTGCCAGCAGCCCCGAGGCAGGGTCCTCCTACGAGCAGTACTTC
abundance: -; d_gene: -; v_gene: TRBV4-1; j_gene: TRBJ2-1; CDR3aa: CASSPSPRDGYNEQFF; CDR3nt: TGCGCCAGCAGCCCCTCTCCCCGGGACGGATACAATGAGCAGTTCTTC
abundance: -; d_gene: -; v_gene: TRBV7-9; j_gene: TRBJ2-7; CDR3aa: CASSLVLDSMAYEQYF; CDR3nt: TGTGCCAGCAGCTTAGTTTTGGACAGTATGGCCTACGAGCAGTACTTC
abundance: -; d_gene: -; v_gene: TRBV28; j_gene: TRBJ2-7; CDR3aa: CGSSPGDTSSSYEQYF; CDR3nt: TGTGGTTCCAGCCCGGGGGACACCTCGAGCTCCTACGAGCAGTACTTC
abundance: -; d_gene: -; v_gene: TRBV6-1; j_gene: TRBJ2-7; CDR3aa: CATQTSYEQYF; CDR3nt: TGTGCCACCCAGACTTCCTACGAGCAGTACTTC
abundance: -; d_gene: TRBD2; v_gene: TRBV15; j_gene: TRBJ2-7; CDR3aa: CATSGRTSGTYEQYF; CDR3nt: TGTGCCACCAGCGGAAGGACTAGCGGGACCTACGAGCAGTACTTC
abundance: -; d_gene: -; v_gene: TRBV7-2; j_gene: TRBJ2-7; CDR3aa: CASSLGLSSYEQYF; CDR3nt: TGTGCCAGCAGCCTAGGTCTGAGCTCCTACGAGCAGTACTTC
abundance: -; d_gene: TRBD2; v_gene: TRBV30; j_gene: TRBJ2-1; CDR3aa: CAWSGVAGSYNEQFF; CDR3nt: TGTGCCTGGAGTGGTGTAGCGGGCTCCTACAATGAGCAGTTCTTC
abundance: few; d_gene: -; v_gene: TRBV6-1; j_gene: TRBJ2-7; CDR3aa: CASSELQGPTYEQYF; CDR3nt: TGTGCCAGCAGTGAACTTCAGGGGCCCACCTACGAGCAGTACTTC
abundance: -; d_gene: -; v_gene: TRBV4-1; j_gene: TRBJ1-1; CDR3aa: CASSQIPGANTEAFF; CDR3nt: TGCGCCAGCAGCCAAATCCCCGGGGCAAACACTGAAGCTTTCTTT
abundance: -; d_gene: TRBD1; v_gene: TRBV6-5; j_gene: TRBJ2-7; CDR3aa: CASSYPGTGVYEQYF; CDR3nt: TGTGCCAGCAGTTACCCCGGGACAGGGGTGTACGAGCAGTACTTC
abundance: -; d_gene: -; v_gene: TRBV10-3; j_gene: TRBJ2-7; CDR3aa: CAISEPGKGSYEQYF; CDR3nt: TGTGCCATCAGTGAGCCGGGAAAAGGGTCCTACGAGCAGTACTTC
abundance: -; d_gene: -; v_gene: TRBV19; j_gene: TRBJ1-4; CDR3aa: CASSRGEKLFF; CDR3nt: TGTGCCAGTAGCAGGGGTGAAAAACTGTTTTTT
abundance: -; d_gene: -; v_gene: TRBV14; j_gene: TRBJ1-1; CDR3aa: CASSRGVLNTEAFF; CDR3nt: TGTGCCAGCAGCCGGGGGGTTTTGAACACTGAAGCTTTCTTT
abundance: -; d_gene: TRBD1; v_gene: TRBV4-3; j_gene: TRBJ2-5; CDR3aa: CASSQDGPPSTGLQETQYF; CDR3nt: TGCGCCAGCAGCCAAGATGGCCCCCCCTCGACAGGGCTCCAAGAGACCCAGTACTTC
abundance: -; d_gene: TRBD2; v_gene: TRBV27; j_gene: TRBJ2-1; CDR3aa: CASRGGGYEQFF; CDR3nt: TGTGCCAGTCGGGGGGGAGGCTATGAGCAGTTCTTC
abundance: -; d_gene: TRBD2; v_gene: TRBV4-1; j_gene: TRBJ2-7; CDR3aa: CASSQGVLAGNEQYF; CDR3nt: TGCGCCAGCAGCCAAGGGGTCCTAGCGGGAAACGAGCAGTACTTC
abundance: -; d_gene: -; v_gene: TRBV6-5; j_gene: TRBJ1-5; CDR3aa: CASSYRGRDQPQHF; CDR3nt: TGTGCCAGCAGTTACCGTGGTCGGGATCAGCCCCAGCATTTT
abundance: -; d_gene: -; v_gene: TRBV27; j_gene: TRBJ1-2; CDR3aa: CASAAWAGSNYGYTF; CDR3nt: TGTGCCAGCGCTGCGTGGGCAGGGTCTAACTATGGCTACACCTTC